This paragraph covers one TCR beta chain sequence. Antigen unknown. This sample is part of a study of shared clonotypes between healthy human individuals. General study results and limits: The authors sampled blood alone, and tissue repertoires likely differ. Four donors held about 5% of naive CD4 clonotypes in common.

This table comes from immunoSEQ multiplex PCR, and its TCRdb copy is limited to in-frame clones, with some not included. The table includes around 690,000 clones, 80% to 95% detected once. Trimming shortened V by 10 bases and J by 2 bases, and 16 bases separated the two germline ends. Per germline, CDR1 SGHRS and CDR2 YFSETQ. The CDR3 consists of 13 residues. Sequenced sample: memory CD8+ T cells from PBMCs. The sample's subset: CD45RO+ cells pooled with CCR7-negative TemRA cells. This chain joins TRBV5-1 and TRBJ2-7; D is possibly TRBD1 (6 bases). This receptor was taken from a man between 18 and 35 years old in good health. Some clones in this sample may be carry-over from other donors' samples. CDR3 amino acids: CASGQGQTYEQYF. In nucleotides, the CDR3 is TGCGCCTCCGGGCAGGGGCAAACCTACGAGCAGTACTTC.